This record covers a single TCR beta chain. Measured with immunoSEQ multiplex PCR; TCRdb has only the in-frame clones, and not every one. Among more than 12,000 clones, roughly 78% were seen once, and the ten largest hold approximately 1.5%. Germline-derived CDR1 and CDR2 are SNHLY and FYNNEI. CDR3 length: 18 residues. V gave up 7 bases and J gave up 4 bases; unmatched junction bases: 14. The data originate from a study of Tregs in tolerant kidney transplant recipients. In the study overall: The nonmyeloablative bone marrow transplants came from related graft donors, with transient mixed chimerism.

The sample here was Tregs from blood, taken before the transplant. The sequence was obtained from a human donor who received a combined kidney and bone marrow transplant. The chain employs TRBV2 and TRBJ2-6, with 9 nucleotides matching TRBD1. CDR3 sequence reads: CASIKPGQGTKGANVLTF. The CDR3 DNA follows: TGTGCCAGCATTAAACCGGGACAGGGTACGAAAGGGGCCAACGTCCTGACTTTC.